These 22 T cell receptor beta chains were all obtained from the same sample, sequenced in a study of T cell responses to AZD1222 COVID-19 vaccine. TCRdb's copy holds only in-frame clones and misses some; the assay was immunoSEQ multiplex PCR. The sample includes around 160,000 clones, approximately 90% of them seen just once. Sequences were derived from peripheral blood, sampled on day 0 of AZD1222 vaccination. These receptors all stem from an adult in good health.

This clone was seen just once. The CDR3 DNA is TGCAGTGCTAGTAAGGCGCAGGGGGATGGCTACACCTTC. Translating gives CSASKAQGDGYTF. The chain joins TRBV20-1 to TRBJ1-2, with 7 bases lining up with TRBD1. Germline CDR1 reads DFQATT; CDR2 reads SNEGSKA (reference sequence). V shed 3 bases, J shed 6 bases, and the junction held 7 bases outside the gene matches. The CDR3 extends over 13 amino acids.

The genes are TRBV5-6 and TRBJ2-5; unclear D gene. The V end lost 0 bases, the J end lost 9 bases, and 18 bases lay between the germline ends. CDR3 length equals 15 residues. The germline gives CDR1 SGHDT, CDR2 YYEEEE. CDR3 sequence reads: CASSLVLDGHDAQYF. CDR3 bases: TGTGCCAGCAGCTTGGTGTTGGACGGGCACGACGCCCAGTACTTC.

The chain is built from TRBV4-1 and TRBJ1-1; no clear D gene. V was trimmed by 1 base and J by 3 bases, leaving 9 bases between them. This CDR3 spans 14 amino acids. Germline assignment: CDR1 MGHRA and CDR2 YSYEKL. The CDR3: CASSQVAVYTEAFF. CDR3 in DNA: TGCGCCAGCAGCCAAGTCGCGGTCTACACTGAAGCTTTCTTT.

Only a few counts were recorded for this clone. This chain uses TRBV19 with TRBJ1-2; a possible D gene is TRBD1 (5 bases). This CDR3 spans 15 amino acids. Trimming took 7 bases from V and 4 from J, leaving 19 bases between them. From germline, CDR1 is LNHDA and CDR2 SQIVND (reference sequence). CDR3 DNA: TGTGCCAGTACCACCCAGGGCAGCCTATCCTATGGCTACACCTTC. Residues: CASTTQGSLSYGYTF.

CDR3 protein: CASSTQTAATQETQYF. The CDR3, as DNA: TGTGCCAGCTCAACCCAGACAGCCGCAACCCAGGAGACCCAGTACTTC. The chain has TRBV18 and TRBJ2-5; D is possibly TRBD1 (5 bases). Looked up from germline, CDR1 is KGHSH and CDR2 is LQKENI. V shed 5 bases and J shed 5 bases, with 21 bases lying between them. The CDR3 sequence is 16 residues long.

J is TRBJ1-5 and V is TRBV28, with D possibly being TRBD1 (5 bases). The V end lost 5 bases, the J end lost 6 bases, and 11 bases lay between the germline ends. Germline-derived CDR1 and CDR2 are MDHEN and SYDVKM. The CDR3 loop spans 13 amino acids. CDR3 nucleotide sequence: TGTGCCAGCAGTCAAGACAGATCTCAGCCCCAGCATTTT. Residues: CASSQDRSQPQHF.

This clone was observed once. CDR3 sequence reads: CASSEKGTAYWEQYF. Written as DNA, the CDR3 is TGTGCCAGCAGTGAAAAAGGGACAGCCTACTGGGAGCAGTACTTC. This rearrangement joins TRBV6-1 to TRBJ2-7, with 7 bases lining up with TRBD1. This CDR3 region has 15 residues. Trimming at V came to 2 bases and at J to 7 bases, leaving 11 bases not matched to a gene. CDR1 and CDR2 (germline): MNHNS, SASEGT.

V and J are TRBV7-2 and TRBJ1-4; D might be TRBD1 (6 bases). Germline V gene data show CDR1 as SGHTA and CDR2 as FQGNSA. CDR3 length: 14 residues. Trimming cost V 6 bases and J 8 bases, with 16 bases left between them. CDR3: CASRLTGFGEKLFF. The CDR3 nucleotides are TGTGCCAGCAGGCTAACAGGGTTTGGCGAAAAACTGTTTTTT.

As for this clone: An end of the junction does not agree with germline; a read error may underlie this. The V gene is TRBV28, the J gene TRBJ1-5; no firm D call. CDR3 length equals 18 residues. Germline assignment: CDR1 MDHEN and CDR2 SYDVKM. The CDR3 sequence is CASSLWRRHFGSNQPQHF. The CDR3, as DNA: TGTGCCAGTAGTTTGTGGCGGCGGCATTTTGGGAGCAATCAGCCCCAGCATTTT. Looking up the rest from reference TRBV28 and TRBJ1-5 gives the full variable domain: DVKVTQSSRYLVKRTGEKVFLECVQDMDHENMFWYRQDPGLGLRLIYFSYDVKMKEKGDIPEGYSVSREKKERFSLILESASTNQTSMYLCASSLWRRHFGSNQPQHFGDGTRLSIL.

This clone was detected only a few times. The rearrangement links TRBV7-2 to TRBJ1-1; a possible D gene is TRBD1 (5 bases). This CDR3 has 15 amino acids. V was cut by 5 bases and J by 4 bases, with 17 bases left in between. The V gene's germline CDR1 is SGHTA and CDR2 FQGNSA. The DNA for the CDR3 is TGTGCCAGCAGCATTAGTCTAGGGGTAGGCACTGAAGCTTTCTTT. Its translation is CASSISLGVGTEAFF. The whole variable domain, remainder taken from reference TRBV7-2 and TRBJ1-1, is GAGVSQSPSNKVTEKGKDVELRCDPISGHTALYWYRQSLGQGLEFLIYFQGNSAPDKSGLPSDRFSAERTGGSVSTLTIQRTQQEDSAVYLCASSISLGVGTEAFFGQGTRLTVV.

This chain links TRBV19 with TRBJ2-6; tentatively, D is TRBD2 (5 bases). The germline V gene encodes CDR1 LNHDA and CDR2 SQIVND (reference sequence). With 4 bases removed from V and 0 bases from J, the gap between germline ends came to 13 bases. The CDR3 consists of 17 residues. The CDR3 bases are TGTGCCAGTAGTACAGGAGGCCTCCTCTCTGGGGCCAACGTCCTGACTTTC. It yields the protein CASSTGGLLSGANVLTF.

This clone was seen more than once but under ten times. The V and J genes are TRBV4-3 and TRBJ2-1; tentative D call: TRBD2 (5 bases). The CDR3 length is 15 residues. Germline CDR1 is LGHNA and CDR2 is YSLEER. The germline V and J ends were trimmed by 1 base and 4 bases, with 11 bases remaining between them. The CDR3 nucleotides are TGCGCCAGCAGCCAAGTTCCCTGGGAGTACAATGAGCAGTTCTTC. Translated: CASSQVPWEYNEQFF.

V gene TRBV27 combines with J gene TRBJ2-2; 9 bases map to TRBD2. Germline loops: CDR1 MNHEY, CDR2 SMNVEV (reference sequence). Trimming at V came to 2 bases and at J to 0 bases, leaving 4 bases not matched to a gene. The CDR3 totals 17 residues. CDR3 sequence: CASSLGLAGSNTGELFF. For the CDR3, the DNA is TGTGCCAGCAGTTTAGGTCTAGCGGGATCGAACACCGGGGAGCTGTTTTTT.

Turning to this clone: Within the sample, other DNA sequences also encode this same CDR3. This rearrangement joins TRBV18 to TRBJ1-1; D remains ambiguous. Germline V gene sequence: CDR1 KGHSH, CDR2 LQKENI. The CDR3 extends over 13 amino acids. The V end lost 2 bases, the J end lost 3 bases, and 7 bases lay between the germline ends. CDR3 nucleotide sequence: TGTGCCAGCTCACCAACGGGAGACACTGAAGCTTTCTTT. It codes for CASSPTGDTEAFF.

This chain connects TRBV6-2 or TRBV6-3 to TRBJ2-4, with TRBD2 matching over 8 bases. The trim removed 6 bases at V and 8 bases at J, leaving 6 bases unmatched. This CDR3 has 13 residues. Germline V gene sequence: CDR1 MNHEY, CDR2 SVGEGT. The CDR3 nucleotides read TGTGCCAGCAGCCAGCGGGAGACGGACATTCAGTACTTC. Residues: CASSQRETDIQYF.

The chain couples TRBV6-5 to TRBJ1-4, with 9 bases lining up with TRBD1. The CDR3 spans 15 residues. Germline trimming cut 6 bases from V and 3 bases from J; bases unmatched to any gene: 5. Looked up from germline, CDR1 is MNHEY and CDR2 is SVGAGI. The CDR3 loop is CASRITGGPNEKLFF. The CDR3 nucleotides are TGTGCCAGCAGAATAACAGGGGGCCCTAATGAAAAACTGTTTTTT.

The chain links TRBV7-9 to TRBJ2-1, with D perhaps TRBD1 or TRBD2 (6 bases each). The CDR3 sequence is 14 residues long. Trimming shortened V by 5 bases and J by 8 bases, and 16 bases separated the two germline ends. CDR1 is SEHNR and CDR2 is FQNEAQ in the germline V gene (reference sequence). The CDR3 DNA is TGTGCCAGCAGCGCGGGACAAATCGACGATGAGCAGTTCTTC. Its protein is CASSAGQIDDEQFF.

This clone appeared once. This chain connects TRBV4-2 to TRBJ1-2; a possible D gene is TRBD1 (5 bases). Germline CDR1 and CDR2: LGHNA and YNFKEQ. V was clipped by 4 bases and J by 7 bases, with 19 bases between them. The CDR3 is 15 amino acids. The CDR3 reads CASSPTGVVRAGYTF. DNA for the CDR3: TGTGCCAGCAGCCCTACGGGGGTAGTCCGGGCTGGCTACACCTTC.

The CDR3 reads CASSGTRNSNQPQHF. Written as DNA, the CDR3 is TGTGCCAGCAGCGGGACTCGGAATAGCAATCAGCCCCAGCATTTT. The rearrangement joins TRBV6-5 to TRBJ1-5; D is possibly TRBD1 (5 bases). The V gene lost 6 bases and the J gene lost 0 bases, with 12 bases spanning the gap. Germline-derived CDR1 and CDR2 are MNHEY and SVGAGI. This CDR3 region has 15 residues.

The chain links TRBV4-1 to TRBJ1-3, with a possible D match to TRBD1 (5 bases). From germline, CDR1 is MGHRA and CDR2 YSYEKL. CDR3 length equals 17 residues. V shed 0 bases and J shed 1 base, with 13 bases lying between them. The CDR3 bases are TGCGCCAGCAGCCAAGAGGGTTCAGGGATATCTGGAAACACCATATATTTT. Encoded protein: CASSQEGSGISGNTIYF.

The V and J genes are TRBV6-5 and TRBJ1-2, with D possibly TRBD1 on 6 matching bases. The V gene's germline CDR1 is MNHEY and CDR2 SVGAGI. The CDR3 covers 12 residues. With 6 bases removed from V and 5 bases from J, the gap between germline ends came to 10 bases. CDR3 DNA: TGTGCCAGCAGACAGGGTAGATATGGCTACACCTTC. Protein sequence: CASRQGRYGYTF.

Comment on this clone: One junction end disagrees with the germline gene, perhaps due to a read error. The genes are TRBV13 and TRBJ2-2; D is perhaps TRBD1 (6 bases). Germline V lookup: CDR1 PRHDT, CDR2 FYEKMQ (reference sequence). This CDR3 is built from 17 residues. The CDR3 sequence: CASSRDTGTGPTRGAVF. The CDR3 coding sequence is TGTGCCAGCAGTCGAGATACCGGAACAGGGCCCACCCGGGGAGCTGTTTTT.